Shown below are 10 T cell receptor beta chains from a single sample sequenced in a study of blood T cell repertoires in COVID-19. The assay was immunoSEQ multiplex PCR, and TCRdb's table has in-frame clones only and misses some. The sample has roughly 440,000 clones, 88% seen once. Sequenced: peripheral blood. Receptors were obtained from a woman aged 45-59 years with COVID-19, enrolled during active disease.

V usage is TRBV19 and J usage is TRBJ1-6; unclear D gene. CDR1 and CDR2 (germline): LNHDA, SQIVND (reference sequence). V shed 0 bases and J shed 10 bases, with 13 bases lying between them. The CDR3 has 15 amino acids. In nucleotides, the CDR3 is TGTGCCAGTAGTATAGAGGCAAGGTCGGGGTCACCCCTCCACTTT. This gives the protein CASSIEARSGSPLHF.

The rearrangement links TRBV24-1 to TRBJ1-2; 8 nucleotides agree with TRBD1. This CDR3 is 17 amino acids long. Germline values: CDR1 KGHDR, CDR2 SFDVKD. V shed 5 bases and J 4 bases; nucleotides not matched to a gene: 14. Here the CDR3 DNA reads TGTGCCACCAGTGGCCCTACACCGCTAACAGGGGGCTATGGCTACACCTTC. It translates to CATSGPTPLTGGYGYTF.

This rearrangement joins TRBV11-2 to TRBJ1-2; no reliable D call. The V and J ends lost 0 bases and 4 bases respectively, with 9 bases between them. This CDR3 comprises 14 residues. Germline-derived CDR1 and CDR2 are SGHAT and FQNNGV. As DNA, the CDR3 is TGTGCCAGCAGCTTAGAAAGAGAATCCTATGGCTACACCTTC. The encoded protein is CASSLERESYGYTF.

This clone was observed a few times. This chain connects TRBV27 to TRBJ1-5, with D possibly TRBD1 on 6 matching bases. The CDR3 runs 16 residues. Germline V lookup: CDR1 MNHEY, CDR2 SMNVEV (reference sequence). The V end was cut by 5 bases, the J end by 0 bases, with 14 bases between. The chain's CDR3 is CASSPGQTYSNQPQHF. CDR3 nucleotide sequence: TGTGCCAGCAGTCCCGGACAGACTTATAGCAATCAGCCCCAGCATTTT.

The chain has TRBV4-1 and TRBJ2-3, with 10 bases fitting TRBD2. Germline CDR1 is MGHRA and CDR2 is YSYEKL. There are 16 residues in the CDR3. Losses at the gene ends were 1 base for V and 2 bases for J; bases not matched to a gene: 3. The CDR3 sequence is CASSQVGLADTDTQYF. The CDR3 DNA reads as TGCGCCAGCAGCCAAGTAGGACTAGCGGACACAGATACGCAGTATTTT.

The V call is TRBV15, the J call TRBJ1-6, with no clear D. The germline V gene has CDR1 LNHNV and CDR2 YYDKDF (reference sequence). The CDR3 extends over 15 amino acids. Trimming cost V 3 bases and J 5 bases, with 11 bases left between them. The CDR3 sequence: CATSSLGGNNSPLHF. DNA for the CDR3: TGTGCCACCAGCAGTTTAGGAGGGAATAATTCACCCCTCCACTTT.

This clone was seen once. Other DNA sequences of this sample code for an identical CDR3. The chain carries TRBV20-1 and TRBJ2-5; no clear D gene. CDR3 length equals 11 residues. Trimming stripped 3 bases from V and 3 bases from J, with 5 bases between. The germline V gene encodes CDR1 DFQATT and CDR2 SNEGSKA (reference sequence). CDR3 residues: CSASLEETQYF. The CDR3 coding sequence is TGCAGTGCTAGCCTAGAAGAGACCCAGTACTTC.

V gene TRBV2 combines with J gene TRBJ1-4; 10 positions agree with TRBD1. The CDR3 consists of 14 residues. In germline, CDR1 is SNHLY, CDR2 FYNNEI. The ends lost 6 bases at V and 8 bases at J; junction bases unmatched: 6. The chain's CDR3 is CASSAGTGVEKLFF. CDR3 coding DNA: TGTGCCAGCAGCGCCGGGACAGGGGTAGAAAAACTGTTTTTT.

This sequence joins TRBV18 and TRBJ2-7, with D hard to call. The ends were cut back, 4 bases at V and 3 bases at J, with 10 bases in the middle. The CDR3 length is 13 residues. Germline loops: CDR1 KGHSH, CDR2 LQKENI. The DNA for the CDR3 is TGTGCCAGCTCACTCTCAGGTGACTACGAGCAGTACTTC. Translated, it gives CASSLSGDYEQYF.

Note on this clone: The CDR3 carries no conserved terminal phenylalanine or tryptophan, so it likely arises from a read error. The limits of the CDR3 on the DNA are not certain, so only TCRdb's listed CDR3 is given. The rearrangement uses TRBV7-9 and TRBJ1-1. CDR1 SEHNR and CDR2 FQNEAQ come from the germline V gene (reference sequence). The CDR3 is 13 amino acids long, termini counted. The CDR3 region is CASSLASRYFGRL.